Listed below are T cell receptor beta chains from one sample, sequenced in a study of PD-L1 blockade in urothelial cancer. TCRdb's table, derived via immunoSEQ multiplex PCR, lists solely in-frame clones and lacks some. Here the sample spans around 46,000 clones, almost 85% being singletons. The specimen was PBMCs, collected around atezolizumab (anti-PD-L1) treatment. The receptors come from a man aged 60-69 years with urothelial cancer. CDR3s leave out the opening cysteine and the closing phenylalanine or tryptophan. Fields, in order: V gene, J gene, CDR3 protein.

V gene: TRBV5-1
J gene: TRBJ2-3
CDR3 protein: ASRSGGAEGTQY

V gene: TRBV7-6
J gene: TRBJ2-5
CDR3 protein: ASSLEARAGETQY

V gene: TRBV30
J gene: TRBJ2-1
CDR3 protein: AWSVHRGAQNEQF

V gene: TRBV18
J gene: TRBJ1-4
CDR3 protein: ASSGRQGREKLF

V gene: TRBV19
J gene: TRBJ2-3
CDR3 protein: ASSIGETGGRNTQY

V gene: TRBV7-8
J gene: TRBJ2-1
CDR3 protein: ASSSQRGAYNEQF

V gene: TRBV5-8
J gene: TRBJ1-5
CDR3 protein: ASSSGTARNQPQH

V gene: TRBV5-6
J gene: TRBJ2-1
CDR3 protein: ASSLGGSYNEQF

V gene: TRBV11-2
J gene: TRBJ2-6
CDR3 protein: ASSPSSGANVLT

V gene: TRBV7-2
J gene: TRBJ1-2
CDR3 protein: ASSSTSGLPNYGYT

V gene: TRBV7-9
J gene: TRBJ2-5
CDR3 protein: ASSSGGTSGQETQY

V gene: TRBV27
J gene: TRBJ1-2
CDR3 protein: ASSRQAVNYGYT

V gene: TRBV27
J gene: TRBJ2-4
CDR3 protein: ASSRMRGGADIQY

V gene: TRBV28
J gene: TRBJ2-1
CDR3 protein: ASSLITSGSPQF

V gene: TRBV7-8
J gene: TRBJ2-6
CDR3 protein: ASSLRGAGANVLT

V gene: TRBV4-2
J gene: TRBJ2-1
CDR3 protein: ASSQAGLTYNEQF

V gene: TRBV27
J gene: TRBJ1-1
CDR3 protein: ASSSRSGVNTEAF

V gene: TRBV7-7
J gene: TRBJ2-1
CDR3 protein: ASSLVGQGSEQF

V gene: TRBV6-5
J gene: TRBJ2-3
CDR3 protein: ASSRTQTSTDTQY

V gene: TRBV5-6
J gene: TRBJ2-5
CDR3 protein: ASSLTNQETQY

V gene: TRBV7-7
J gene: TRBJ2-5
CDR3 protein: ASSRDFEETQY

V gene: TRBV21-1
J gene: TRBJ1-5
CDR3 protein: ARRDSNQPQH

V gene: TRBV5-5
J gene: TRBJ2-5
CDR3 protein: ASSLLSGGSQETQY